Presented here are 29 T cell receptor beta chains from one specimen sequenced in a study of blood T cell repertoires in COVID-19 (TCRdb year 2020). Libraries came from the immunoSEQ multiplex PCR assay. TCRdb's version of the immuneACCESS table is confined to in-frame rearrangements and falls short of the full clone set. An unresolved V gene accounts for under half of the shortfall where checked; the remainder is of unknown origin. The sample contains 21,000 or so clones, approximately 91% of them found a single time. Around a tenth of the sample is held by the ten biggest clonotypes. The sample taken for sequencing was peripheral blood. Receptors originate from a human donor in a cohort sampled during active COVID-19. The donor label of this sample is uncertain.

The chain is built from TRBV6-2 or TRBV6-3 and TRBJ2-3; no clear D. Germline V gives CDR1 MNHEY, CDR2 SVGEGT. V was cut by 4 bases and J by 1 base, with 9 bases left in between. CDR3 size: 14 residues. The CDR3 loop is CASSFGAGTDTQYF. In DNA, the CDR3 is TGTGCCAGCAGTTTCGGTGCTGGCACAGATACGCAGTATTTT.

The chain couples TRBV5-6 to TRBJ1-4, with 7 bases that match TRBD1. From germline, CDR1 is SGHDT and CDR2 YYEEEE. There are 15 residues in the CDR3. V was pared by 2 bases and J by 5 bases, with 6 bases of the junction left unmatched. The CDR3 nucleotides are TGTGCCAGCAGCTTCTGGACAGGACTAAATGAAAAACTGTTTTTT. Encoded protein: CASSFWTGLNEKLFF.

CDR3 protein: CASSSTGHRVEQFF. CDR3 coding DNA: TGCGCCAGCAGCTCGACAGGTCATCGTGTTGAGCAGTTCTTC. The chain carries TRBV5-1 and TRBJ2-1; possibly TRBD1 for D (6 bases). Germline-derived CDR1 and CDR2 are SGHRS and YFSETQ. The CDR3 covers 14 residues. V lost 3 bases and J lost 9, with 16 bases in between.

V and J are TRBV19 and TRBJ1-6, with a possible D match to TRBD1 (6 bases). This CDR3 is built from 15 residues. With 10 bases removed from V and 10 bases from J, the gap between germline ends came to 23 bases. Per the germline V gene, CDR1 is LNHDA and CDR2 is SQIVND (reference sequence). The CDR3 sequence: CATTPSGTMVSPLHF. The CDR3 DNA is TGTGCCACCACTCCCTCCGGGACAATGGTCTCACCCCTCCACTTT.

CDR3 in amino acids: CASSPRFVLDTQYF. CDR3 nucleotides: TGTGCCAGCAGCCCCCGGTTTGTACTAGATACGCAGTATTTT. The V and J genes are TRBV7-2 and TRBJ2-3; D is ambiguous. The V gene's germline CDR1 is SGHTA and CDR2 FQGNSA. The CDR3 totals 14 residues. Trimming removed 5 bases at V and 5 bases at J, with 14 bases between.

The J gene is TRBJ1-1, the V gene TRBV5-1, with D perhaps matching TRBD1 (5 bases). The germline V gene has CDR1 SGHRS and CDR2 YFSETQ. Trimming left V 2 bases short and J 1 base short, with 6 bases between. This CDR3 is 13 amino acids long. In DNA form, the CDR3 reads TGCGCCAGCAGCTTACAGGAGAACACTGAAGCTTTCTTT. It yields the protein CASSLQENTEAFF.

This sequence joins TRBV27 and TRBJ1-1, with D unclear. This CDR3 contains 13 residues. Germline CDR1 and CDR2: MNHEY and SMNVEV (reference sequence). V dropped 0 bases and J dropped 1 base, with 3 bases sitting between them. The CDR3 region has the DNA TGTGCCAGCAGTTTATCGGCGAACACTGAAGCTTTCTTT. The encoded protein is CASSLSANTEAFF.

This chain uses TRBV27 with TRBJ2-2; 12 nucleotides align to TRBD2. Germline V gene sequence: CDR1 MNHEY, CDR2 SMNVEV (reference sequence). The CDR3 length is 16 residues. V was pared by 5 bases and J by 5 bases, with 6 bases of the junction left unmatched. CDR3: CASSPEGLAGTGELFF. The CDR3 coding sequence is TGTGCCAGCAGTCCTGAAGGACTAGCGGGAACCGGGGAGCTGTTTTTT.

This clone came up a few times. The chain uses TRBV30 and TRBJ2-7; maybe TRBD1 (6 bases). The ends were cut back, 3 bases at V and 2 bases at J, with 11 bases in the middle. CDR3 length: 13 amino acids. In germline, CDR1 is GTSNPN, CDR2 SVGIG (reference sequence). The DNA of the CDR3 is TGTGCCTGGAGCCGGGACACAACCTACGAGCAGTACTTC. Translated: CAWSRDTTYEQYF.

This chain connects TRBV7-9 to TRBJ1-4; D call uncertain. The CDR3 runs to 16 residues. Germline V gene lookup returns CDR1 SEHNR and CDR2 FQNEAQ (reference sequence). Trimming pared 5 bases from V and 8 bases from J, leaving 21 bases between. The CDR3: CASSPNPGKLSEKLFF. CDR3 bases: TGTGCCAGCAGCCCCAATCCCGGGAAATTAAGCGAAAAACTGTTTTTT. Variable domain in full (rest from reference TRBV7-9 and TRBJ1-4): DTGVSQNPRHKITKRGQNVTFRCDPISEHNRLYWYRQTLGQGPEFLTYFQNEAQLEKSRLLSDRFSAERPKGSFSTLEIQRTEQGDSAMYLCASSPNPGKLSEKLFFGSGTQLSVL.

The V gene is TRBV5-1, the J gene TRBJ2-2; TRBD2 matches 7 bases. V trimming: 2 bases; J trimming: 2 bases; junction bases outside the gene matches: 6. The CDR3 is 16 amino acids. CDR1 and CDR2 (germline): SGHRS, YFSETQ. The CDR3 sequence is CASSFLLAQNTGELFF. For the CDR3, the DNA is TGCGCCAGCAGCTTTCTACTAGCGCAAAACACCGGGGAGCTGTTTTTT.

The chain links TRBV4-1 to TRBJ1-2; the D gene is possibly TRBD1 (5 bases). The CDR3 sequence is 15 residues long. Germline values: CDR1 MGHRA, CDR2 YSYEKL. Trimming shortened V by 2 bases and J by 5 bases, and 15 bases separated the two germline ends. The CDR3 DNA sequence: TGCGCCAGCAGCCAACTGGAACAGGTTTATTATGGCTACACCTTC. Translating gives CASSQLEQVYYGYTF.

This CDR3 is CASRLQAGFETQYF. CDR3 DNA: TGTGCCAGCAGGCTACAGGCTGGATTTGAGACCCAGTACTTC. The V and J genes are TRBV6-5 and TRBJ2-5; the D gene is possibly TRBD1 (5 bases). V was shortened by 6 bases and J by 5 bases, with 16 bases between the two germline ends. The CDR3 has 14 amino acids. Germline V gene data show CDR1 as MNHEY and CDR2 as SVGAGI.

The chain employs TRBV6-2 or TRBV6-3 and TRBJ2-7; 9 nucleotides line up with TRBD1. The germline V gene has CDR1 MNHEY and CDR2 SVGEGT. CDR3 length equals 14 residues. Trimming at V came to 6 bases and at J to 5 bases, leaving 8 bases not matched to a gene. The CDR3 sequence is CASSTYRGQNEQYF. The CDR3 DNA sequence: TGTGCCAGCAGCACCTACAGGGGGCAGAACGAGCAGTACTTC.

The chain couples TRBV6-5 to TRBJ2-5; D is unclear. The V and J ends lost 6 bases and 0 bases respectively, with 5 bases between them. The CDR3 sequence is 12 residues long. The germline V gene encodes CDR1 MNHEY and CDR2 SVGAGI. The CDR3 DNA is TGTGCCAGCAGACAGAACCAAGAGACCCAGTACTTC. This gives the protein CASRQNQETQYF.

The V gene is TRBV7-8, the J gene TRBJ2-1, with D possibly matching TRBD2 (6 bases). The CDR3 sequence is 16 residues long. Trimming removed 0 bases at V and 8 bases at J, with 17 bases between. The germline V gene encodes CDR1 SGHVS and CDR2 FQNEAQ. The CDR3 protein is CASSLAVGSQRDEQFF. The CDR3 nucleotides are TGTGCCAGCAGCTTAGCGGTCGGGAGCCAGAGGGATGAGCAGTTCTTC.

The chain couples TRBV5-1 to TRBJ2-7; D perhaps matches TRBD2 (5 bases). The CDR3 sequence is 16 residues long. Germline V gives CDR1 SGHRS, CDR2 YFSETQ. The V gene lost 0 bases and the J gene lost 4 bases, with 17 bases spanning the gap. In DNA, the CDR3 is TGCGCCAGCAGCTTGGACGCGGGCCTACTTTGGTACGAGCAGTACTTC. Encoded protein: CASSLDAGLLWYEQYF. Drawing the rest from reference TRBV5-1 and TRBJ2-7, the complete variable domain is KAGVTQTPRYLIKTRGQQVTLSCSPISGHRSVSWYQQTPGQGLQFLFEYFSETQRNKGNFPGRFSGRQFSNSRSEMNVSTLELGDSALYLCASSLDAGLLWYEQYFGPGTRLTVT.

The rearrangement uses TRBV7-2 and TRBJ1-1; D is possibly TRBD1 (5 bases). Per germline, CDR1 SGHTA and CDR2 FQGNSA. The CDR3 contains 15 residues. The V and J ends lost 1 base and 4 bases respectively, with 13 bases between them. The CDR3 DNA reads TGTGCCAGCAGCTTAGAGGCAGGGCGGGGCACTGAAGCTTTCTTT. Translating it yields CASSLEAGRGTEAFF.

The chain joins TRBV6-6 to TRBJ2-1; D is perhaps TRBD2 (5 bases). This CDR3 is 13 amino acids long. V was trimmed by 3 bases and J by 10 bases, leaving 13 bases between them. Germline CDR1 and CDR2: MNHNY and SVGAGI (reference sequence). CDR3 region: CASSYVALKEQFF. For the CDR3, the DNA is TGTGCCAGCAGTTATGTAGCGCTTAAGGAGCAGTTCTTC.

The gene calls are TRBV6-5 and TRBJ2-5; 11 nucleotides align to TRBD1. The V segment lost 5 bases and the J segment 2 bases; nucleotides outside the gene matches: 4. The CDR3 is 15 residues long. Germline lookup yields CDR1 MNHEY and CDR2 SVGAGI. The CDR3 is CASSRGTGGQETQYF. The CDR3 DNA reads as TGTGCCAGCAGTAGAGGGACAGGGGGTCAAGAGACCCAGTACTTC.

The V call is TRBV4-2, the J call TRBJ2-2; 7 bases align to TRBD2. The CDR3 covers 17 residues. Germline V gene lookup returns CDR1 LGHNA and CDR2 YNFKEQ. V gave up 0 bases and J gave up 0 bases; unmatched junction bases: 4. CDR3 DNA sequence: TGTGCCAGCAGCCAAGACCGGGGGACTACGAACACCGGGGAGCTGTTTTTT. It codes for CASSQDRGTTNTGELFF.

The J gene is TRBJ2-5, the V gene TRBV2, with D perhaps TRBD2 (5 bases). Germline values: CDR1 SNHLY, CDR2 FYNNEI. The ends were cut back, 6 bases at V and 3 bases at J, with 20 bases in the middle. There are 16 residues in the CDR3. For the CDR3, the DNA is TGTGCCAGCAGAGATCGAGGGTACCTAGTCGAAGAGACCCAGTACTTC. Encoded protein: CASRDRGYLVEETQYF.

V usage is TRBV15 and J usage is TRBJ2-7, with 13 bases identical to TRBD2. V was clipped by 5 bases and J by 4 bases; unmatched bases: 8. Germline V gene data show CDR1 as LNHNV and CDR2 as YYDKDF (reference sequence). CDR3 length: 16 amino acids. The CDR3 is CATSGGLAGVGYEQYF. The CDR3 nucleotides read TGTGCCACCAGCGGAGGACTAGCGGGAGTCGGGTACGAGCAGTACTTC.

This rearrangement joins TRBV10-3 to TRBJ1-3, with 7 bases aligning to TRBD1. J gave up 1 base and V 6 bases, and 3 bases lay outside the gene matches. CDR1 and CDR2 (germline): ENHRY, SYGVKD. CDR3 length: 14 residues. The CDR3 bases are TGTGCCATCAGAGAGGGGGCTTCTGGAAACACCATATATTTT. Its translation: CAIREGASGNTIYF.

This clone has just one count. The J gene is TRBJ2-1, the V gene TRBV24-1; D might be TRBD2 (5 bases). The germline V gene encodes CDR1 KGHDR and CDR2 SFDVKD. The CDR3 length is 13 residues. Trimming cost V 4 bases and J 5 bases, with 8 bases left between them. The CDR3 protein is CATSDPGDNEQFF. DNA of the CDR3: TGTGCCACCAGTGACCCCGGGGACAATGAGCAGTTCTTC.

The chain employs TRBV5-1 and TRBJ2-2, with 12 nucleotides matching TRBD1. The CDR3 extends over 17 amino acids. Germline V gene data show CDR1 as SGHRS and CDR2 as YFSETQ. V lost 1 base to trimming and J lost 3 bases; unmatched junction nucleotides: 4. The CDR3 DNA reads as TGCGCCAGCAGCTTGTGGGGACAGGGGGCGGACACCGGGGAGCTGTTTTTT. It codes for CASSLWGQGADTGELFF.

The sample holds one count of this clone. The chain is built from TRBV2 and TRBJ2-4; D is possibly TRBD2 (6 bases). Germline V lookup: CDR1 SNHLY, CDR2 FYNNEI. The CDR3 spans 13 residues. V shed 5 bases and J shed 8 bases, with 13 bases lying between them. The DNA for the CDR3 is TGTGCCAGCAGTCCTAGCGAGGTCGACATTCAGTACTTC. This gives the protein CASSPSEVDIQYF.

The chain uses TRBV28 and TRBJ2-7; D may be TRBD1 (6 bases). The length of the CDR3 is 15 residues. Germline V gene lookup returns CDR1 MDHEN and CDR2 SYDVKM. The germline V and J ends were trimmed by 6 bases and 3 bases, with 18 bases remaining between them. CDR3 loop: CASRRSSGQFYEQYF. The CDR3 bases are TGTGCCAGCAGGCGAAGCTCCGGACAGTTCTACGAGCAGTACTTC.

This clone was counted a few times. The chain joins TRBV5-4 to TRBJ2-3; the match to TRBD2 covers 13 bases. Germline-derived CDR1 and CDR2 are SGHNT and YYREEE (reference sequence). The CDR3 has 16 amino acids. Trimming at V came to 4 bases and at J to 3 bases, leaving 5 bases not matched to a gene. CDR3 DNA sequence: TGTGCCAGCAGCGCTACTAGCGGGAGGGCAACAGATACGCAGTATTTT. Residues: CASSATSGRATDTQYF. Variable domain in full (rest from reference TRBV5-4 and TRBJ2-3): ETGVTQSPTHLIKTRGQQVTLRCSSQSGHNTVSWYQQALGQGPQFIFQYYREEENGRGNFPPRFSGLQFPNYSSELNVNALELDDSALYLCASSATSGRATDTQYFGPGTRLTVL.